This TCR beta chain emerged from a study of CD8+ T cells in alopecia areata. In the study overall: Female C3H/HeJ mice aged roughly 7-10 weeks received skin from roughly 6-12-month-old C3H/HeJ donors with spontaneous alopecia. Broader study findings: Researchers report lesional scalp, most notably alopecia totalis/universalis, outstripped normal scalp in clonality. Sharing of TCRs across patients appeared less clear than in mice, possibly for HLA-related reasons.

Isolated RNA was reverse transcribed into cDNA used as the sequencing template. The table came from immunoSEQ multiplex PCR; TCRdb's copy has only in-frame clones and leaves some out. The sample has 250,000 or so clones, none seen only once. As concerns this clone: Its target is unknown. The germline and genes are mouse ones. Read sequence stops 3 residues before the CDR3 end, and the germline J gene provides the missing end. The identical CDR3 is also encoded by other nucleotide sequences in the sample.

This CDR3 region has 15 residues. CDR1 is NSHNY, CDR2 SYGAGN, per germline. Trimming removed 5 bases from V and 4 bases from J; junction bases left unmatched: 4. Sorting used CD4, CD8alpha, NKG2D, NKG2ACE and other markers on pooled cutaneous lymph node cells. The source is a C3H/HeJ mouse with alopecia areata. The strain bears MHC haplotype H2-k. V is TRBV13-1 and J is TRBJ1-6, with 9 bases matching TRBD1. TRBJ1-6 falls under the ORF class, with uncertain function. Material: CD4+ T cells sorted from a lymph node. The CDR3 loop reads CASSPQGAYNSPLYF. The sequenced CDR3 bases are TGTGCCAGCAGCCCACAGGGGGCGTATAATTCGCCC.